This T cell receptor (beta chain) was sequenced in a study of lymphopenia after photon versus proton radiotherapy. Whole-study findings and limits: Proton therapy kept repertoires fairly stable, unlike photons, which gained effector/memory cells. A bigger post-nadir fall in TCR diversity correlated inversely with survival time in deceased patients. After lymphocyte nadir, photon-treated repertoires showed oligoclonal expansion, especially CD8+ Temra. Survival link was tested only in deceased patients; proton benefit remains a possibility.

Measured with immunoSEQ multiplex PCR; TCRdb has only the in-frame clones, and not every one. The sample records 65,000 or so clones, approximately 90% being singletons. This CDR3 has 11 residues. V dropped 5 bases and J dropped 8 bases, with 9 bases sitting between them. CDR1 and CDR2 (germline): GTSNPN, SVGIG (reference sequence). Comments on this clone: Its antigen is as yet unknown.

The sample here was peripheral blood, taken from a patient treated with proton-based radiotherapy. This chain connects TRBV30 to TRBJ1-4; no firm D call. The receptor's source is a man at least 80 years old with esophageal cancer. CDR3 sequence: CAWGRKEKLFF. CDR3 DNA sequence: TGTGCCTGGGGCAGAAAGGAAAAACTGTTTTTT. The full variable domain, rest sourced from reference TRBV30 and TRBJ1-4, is SQTIHQWPATLVQPVGSPLSLECTVEGTSNPNLYWYRQAAGRGLQLLFYSVGIGQISSEVPQNLSASRPQDRQFILSSKKLLLSDSGFYLCAWGRKEKLFFGSGTQLSVL.